This TCR beta chain was obtained from a study of Japanese encephalitis immunity and Zika vaccine responses (dated by TCRdb to the early 2020s). In the study overall: Three 5.0 ug doses of alum-adjuvanted ZPIV were administered to included participants at weeks 0, 4 and 28. ZIKV peptides were 15-mers overlapping by 11 residues, selected for NetMHCpan/NetMHCII-predicted epitopes with affinity below 50 nM. The study examined whether earlier vaccination against Japanese encephalitis virus (JEV) or yellow fever virus (YFV) influenced CD4 T cell responses to the Zika vaccine. Over five representative participants per pre-vaccination group were picked for TCR sequencing, using samples from week 52 and from week 0, the point after pre-vaccination but before ZPIV. TCR repertoires were also analyzed from three flavivirus-naive individuals at weeks 2, 6 and 52 after starting ZPIV vaccination. One dose of YFV vaccine (YF-VAX) was administered before ZPIV to some eleven participants, and fewer than ten participants were flavivirus-naive. A two-dose regimen of JEV vaccine (IXIARO), with doses given 28 days apart, was administered to around 12 participants two to three months before the first ZPIV dose. For stimulations, either ZIKV structural-protein peptide pools divided into flavivirus-conserved and non-conserved sets or JEV or YFV peptides matching the pre-vaccination were used. On the study overall, not on this receptor specifically: The individual peptides behind the cross-reactive responses were not identified because limits on sample size made peptide-pool deconvolution impossible. The analysis was restricted to a subset of trial participants with three doses and adequate samples, and the entire vaccinated cohort was not analyzed. CD8 T cell responses of very low magnitude were detected against ZIKV peptide pools and were observed in only a few individuals. Samples clustered by participant with no similarity between individuals, suggesting no public TCRs were detected. Higher repertoire similarity across time-points and stimulations was observed in JEV-pre-vaccinated donors than in YFV-pre-vaccinated donors, indicating that more clonotypes were common to ZIKV and JEV stimulation. After ZPIV, repertoire richness of CD4 T cells responding to conserved ZIKV epitopes significantly decreased in JEV-pre-vaccinated donors.

Library prep was done by 5' RACE. Before sequencing, TCRbeta libraries were pooled in proportion to the sorted cell numbers of each library. RNAzol RT was used to extract total RNA from the sorted cells, and cDNA was then synthesized using an oligo(dT) primer together with a template-switching oligo. The TCRbeta V-CDR3-J region was amplified by PCR between a SMARTer oligo primer and a TCRbeta constant-region primer using Kapa HiFi. Illumina adaptors and sample-specific index barcodes were added in a second PCR, followed by HighPrep bead cleanup and Bioanalyzer confirmation of a band of roughly 650 bp. Libraries were sequenced on an Illumina MiSeq with 2x151 bp paired-end reads. The original pipeline was this. Reads were demultiplexed with an in-house Java program, and MiXCR assigned TCRbeta annotations and counted clonotypes. Repertoire overlap was assessed with Morisita-Horn indices from the R package vegan, and UPGMA clustering and Circos plots of recurring clonotypes were generated. Shannon diversity and richness were normalized to the maximum possible value based on input cell numbers, so that values between 0 and 1 were obtained. CDR3beta sequences were aligned with MUSCLE, distances were computed with SeqinR, and multidimensional scaling was plotted in R. TCRdb reanalyzed the raw reads on its own, using fastp at Q25 for trimming and MiXCR for clone calling, and kept in-frame beta chains. CDR3 protein sequences are deduplicated, and each keeps its most common genes and DNA. The V and J calls and clone size come from TCRdb's table, not from the authors' own analysis. This sample has about 420 distinct CDR3 sequences in its table, and 9.5% to 10% of those were observed once. The ten largest clones add up to roughly 40% of the sample.

PBMCs were labeled with CellTrace CFSE and were cultured for over 5 days in RPMI containing approximately 8% human serum plus peptide pools at 0.8 to 1 ug/mL each. Enrolled adults were healthy and were found to be seronegative for ZIKV, JEV, YFV, DENV and WNV by microneutralization screening. Samples were obtained from a phase 1, double-blinded, randomized, placebo-controlled trial of an alum-adjuvanted Zika purified-inactivated virus (ZPIV) vaccine. Peripheral blood mononuclear cells were isolated by standard procedure and stored frozen in liquid nitrogen until use. This clonotype counts as medium-sized (0.01 to 0.1%). Base qualities are not provided; no much larger clone lies one nucleotide away. Including the terminal cysteine and phenylalanine, the CDR3 comprises 15 residues. Of the read, only the CDR3 DNA is kept; its 45 bases are in frame from base 1. Trimming at the junction amounts to 0 bases on V and 0 bases on J, and the germline ends lie 11 bases apart. The germline V gene provides CDR1 SQVTM and CDR2 ANQGSEA.

Sequenced here: antigen-activated CD8+ T cells from blood, cultured, sampled during a Zika inactivated vaccine study. This TCR derives from an adult woman who received an inactivated Zika virus vaccine. The rearrangement combines TRBV29-1 with TRBJ1-2; a tentative D match to TRBD1 spans 5 bases. The bases are TGCAGCGTTGAAGAAAGGGACGGATCTAACTATGGCTACACCTTC. Its protein product is CSVEERDGSNYGYTF.